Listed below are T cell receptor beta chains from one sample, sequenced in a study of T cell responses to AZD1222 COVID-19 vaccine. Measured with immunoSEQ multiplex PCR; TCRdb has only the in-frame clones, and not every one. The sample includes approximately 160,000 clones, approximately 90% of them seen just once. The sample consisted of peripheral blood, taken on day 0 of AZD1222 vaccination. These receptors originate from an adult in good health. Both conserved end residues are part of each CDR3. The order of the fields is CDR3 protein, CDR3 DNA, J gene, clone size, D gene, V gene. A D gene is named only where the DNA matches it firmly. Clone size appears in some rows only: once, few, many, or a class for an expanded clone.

CASSQWGGMTGAFF	TGCGCCAGCAGCCAGTGGGGGGGAATGACTGGAGCTTTCTTT	TRBJ1-1	once	NA	TRBV5-1
CASSIGQGANYGYTF	TGTGCCAGCAGCATAGGACAGGGCGCTAACTATGGCTACACCTTC	TRBJ1-2	NA	TRBD1	TRBV7-6
CASSQEFADPGNTIYF	TGCGCCAGCAGCCAAGAGTTCGCAGACCCTGGAAACACCATATATTTT	TRBJ1-3	NA	NA	TRBV4-1
CASSSRDNLRYGYTF	TGTGCCAGCAGTTCCCGGGACAATTTGCGCTATGGCTACACCTTC	TRBJ1-2	NA	NA	TRBV28
CASSLRSSGNTIYF	TGTGCCAGCAGCCTGAGAAGCTCTGGAAACACCATATATTTT	TRBJ1-3	NA	NA	TRBV5-6
CASSHYPQGSGNTIYF	TGTGCCAGCAGCCATTATCCCCAGGGCTCTGGAAACACCATATATTTT	TRBJ1-3	NA	NA	TRBV4-2
CASSQEWTGYEKLFF	TGTGCCAGCAGCCAAGAATGGACAGGGTACGAAAAACTGTTTTTT	TRBJ1-4	NA	TRBD1	TRBV3-1/TRBV3-2
CASNANRGAAEAFF	TGTGCCAGCAACGCGAACAGGGGAGCCGCTGAAGCTTTCTTT	TRBJ1-1	NA	TRBD1	TRBV2
CASSQTGDHHSYEQYF	TGTGCCAGCAGCCAAACAGGAGACCATCACTCCTACGAGCAGTACTTC	TRBJ2-7	NA	NA	TRBV7-9
CASSFRGPSGGGPQYF	TGTGCCAGCAGTTTTCGAGGGCCTAGCGGGGGGGGTCCGCAGTATTTT	TRBJ2-3	NA	TRBD2	TRBV27
CASKRRGLGEKLFF	TGTGCCAGCAAGCGCAGGGGGCTTGGTGAAAAACTGTTTTTT	TRBJ1-4	NA	TRBD1	TRBV27
CASRGEPSSYNSPLHF	TGCGCCAGCAGGGGAGAACCGAGCTCCTATAATTCACCCCTCCACTTT	TRBJ1-6	NA	NA	TRBV5-1
CASSAWTRNTEAFF	TGTGCCAGTAGTGCATGGACAAGGAACACTGAAGCTTTCTTT	TRBJ1-1	NA	NA	TRBV19
CAIRGEGNEQYF	TGTGCCATCAGGGGCGAGGGTAACGAGCAGTACTTC	TRBJ2-7	NA	NA	TRBV10-3
CASRHPNFYGYTF	TGTGCCAGCAGGCACCCGAATTTCTATGGCTACACCTTC	TRBJ1-2	NA	NA	TRBV6-5
CASSAAGTGVGNTIYF	TGCGCCAGCAGCGCCGCAGGGACAGGGGTTGGAAACACCATATATTTT	TRBJ1-3	NA	TRBD1	TRBV10-2
CASSSPGQGGRETQYF	TGTGCCAGCAGCTCACCCGGACAGGGAGGACGAGAGACCCAGTACTTC	TRBJ2-5	NA	TRBD1	TRBV5-4
CATSTILGSYEQYF	TGTGCCACCAGCACGATCTTAGGTTCCTACGAGCAGTACTTC	TRBJ2-7	NA	NA	TRBV15
CASSRAGVSNEQYF	TGCGCCAGCAGCAGGGCAGGGGTTTCCAACGAGCAGTACTTC	TRBJ2-7	NA	NA	TRBV5-1
CAIQTGVNTEAFF	TGTGCCATCCAAACAGGGGTGAACACTGAAGCTTTCTTT	TRBJ1-1	NA	TRBD1	TRBV10-3
CATSDLDRDHLTDTQYF	TGTGCCACCAGTGATTTGGACCGGGACCACCTCACAGATACGCAGTATTTT	TRBJ2-3	NA	NA	TRBV24-1